The source of this T cell receptor (beta chain) is a study of CD8+CD57+ T cells in acquired aplastic anemia. It was genomic DNA that served as the template for profiling TCR beta VDJ and CDR3. TCRdb re-derived calls from the reads in MiXCR, one entry per CDR3 protein. The table lists some 130,000 distinct CDR3 sequences, 35% to 50% of them singletons. A remark on this clonotype: A much larger clonotype is one base distant, so this may be a read error.

The germline gives CDR1 MGHRA, CDR2 YSYEKL. The CDR3 runs to 17 residues. The clonotype comes from a human donor in good health, serving as a control. The specimen sequenced was sorted CD4+, CD8+, or CD8+CD57+ T cells (not recorded which) from PBMCs. V is TRBV4-1 and J is TRBJ1-5; TRBD1 aligns across 7 bases. CDR3 sequence: CASSQRTGDVSSQPQHF. CDR3 sequence (DNA): TGCGCCAGCAGCCAAAGGACAGGAGATGTTAGCAGTCAGCCCCAGCATTTT.